This TCR beta chain appears in the sequencing data of a study of molecular identifiers for immune sequencing clone quantification. Across the study: The replicates split RNA from about 20,000 or 100,000 naive CD8 cells five ways and sequenced four.

Libraries of naive CD8 cells were prepared from around 18,000 to 910,000 sorted cells using 10%, 30% or 50% RNA. The sorting of naive CD8 T cells used the CD8+CD4-CCR7+CD45RA+ phenotype. V gave up 0 bases and J gave up 2 bases, with 13 bases separating them. The CDR3 sequence is 15 residues long. The germline CDR1 and CDR2 sequences are SQVTM and ANQGSEA. This clonotype was counted many times. Antigen specificity is unknown. The study's findings and limits: Clones above 20 RNA copies held over 98% of effector molecules, under 1% in naive cells.

Using its own MiXCR run on the PCR reads, TCRdb lists one record per CDR3 protein. The sample includes around 480,000 distinct CDR3 sequences, approximately 25% of them seen just once. The sequence derives from a human donor in good health. Some libraries in this study had Jurkat cell RNA spiked in. V usage is TRBV29-1 and J usage is TRBJ2-5, with TRBD2 as a possible D gene (6 bases). Sample: naive CD8+ T cells from blood, with Jurkat cell RNA spiked in. This sample's subset: FACS-sorted CD8+CD4-CCR7+CD45RA+ naive T cells. The CDR3 sequence: CSVEDGGSLQETQYF. Written as DNA, the CDR3 is TGCAGCGTTGAAGATGGGGGGTCTCTTCAAGAGACCCAGTACTTC.